Each of the 31 T cell receptor beta chains below was sequenced from the same sample in a study of OX40 agonist ivuxolimab in advanced cancers. Only in-frame clones appear in the TCRdb table, and some are missing; sequencing was by immunoSEQ multiplex PCR. The table has almost 200 clones, around 73% seen once; the top ten hold less than 20%. The specimen was obtained in a trial of the OX40 agonist ivuxolimab. The receptors shown here come from an adult with an advanced solid tumor such as melanoma, head and neck, liver or kidney cancer.

This rearrangement joins TRBV6-8 to TRBJ2-7, with 9 positions matching TRBD1. V lost 6 bases and J lost 3; bases outside the gene matches: 6. CDR1 MNHGY and CDR2 SAAAGT come from the germline V gene. The CDR3 sequence is 14 residues long. CDR3 sequence (DNA): TGTGCCAGCAGGGCCAACAGGGGGCTCTACGAGCAGTACTTC. This gives the protein CASRANRGLYEQYF.

The chain combines TRBV7-4 with TRBJ2-2; D is undetermined. CDR3 length equals 13 residues. CDR1 is SGHVT and CDR2 is SQSDAQ in the germline V gene. V was cut by 1 base and J by 10 bases, with 10 bases left in between. The CDR3 DNA sequence: TGTGCCAGCAGCTTAGAGGTCGGTGTGGAGCTGTTTTTT. Residues: CASSLEVGVELFF.

The J gene is TRBJ1-1, the V gene TRBV29-1, with 7 bases matching TRBD1. There are 13 residues in the CDR3. J gave up 4 bases and V 7 bases, and 9 bases lay outside the gene matches. CDR1 and CDR2 (germline): SQVTM, ANQGSEA. The CDR3 sequence: CSAYRGGGTEAFF. For the CDR3, the DNA is TGCAGCGCCTACAGGGGTGGGGGCACTGAAGCTTTCTTT.

The V call is TRBV6-8, the J call TRBJ2-1; D possibly corresponds to TRBD1 (6 bases). Trimming took off 2 bases at V and 6 bases at J, with 17 bases between the two ends. Germline CDR1 reads MNHGY; CDR2 reads SAAAGT. The CDR3 covers 16 residues. The CDR3 loop reads CASSYRSGRGGNEQFF. The DNA of the CDR3 is TGTGCCAGCAGTTACAGGAGTGGCAGGGGTGGCAATGAGCAGTTCTTC.

The chain is built from TRBV19 and TRBJ2-7; D may match TRBD1 or TRBD2 (5 bases each). V lost 2 bases and J lost 4, with 12 bases in between. CDR1 is LNHDA and CDR2 is SQIVND in the germline V gene (reference sequence). The CDR3 length is 14 residues. CDR3 sequence: CASSITWDGYEQYF. CDR3 sequence (DNA): TGTGCCAGTAGTATAACTTGGGACGGATACGAGCAGTACTTC.

This chain links TRBV18 with TRBJ2-5; 7 nucleotides agree with TRBD1. The CDR3 consists of 15 residues. The V and J ends lost 1 base and 2 bases, in that order; junction bases with no gene match: 4. From germline, CDR1 is KGHSH and CDR2 LQKENI. CDR3 sequence reads: CASSPRAGGQETQYF. DNA of the CDR3: TGTGCCAGCTCACCACGGGCAGGGGGACAAGAGACCCAGTACTTC.

The genes are TRBV19 and TRBJ2-7, with D tentatively TRBD1 (6 bases). Germline assignment: CDR1 LNHDA and CDR2 SQIVND (reference sequence). The CDR3 length is 13 residues. Trimming took off 2 bases at V and 3 bases at J, with 8 bases between the two ends. This chain's CDR3 is CASSISRGYEQYF. The CDR3 DNA follows: TGTGCCAGTAGTATAAGCAGGGGCTACGAGCAGTACTTC.

The chain combines TRBV6-4 with TRBJ2-1; tentatively, D is TRBD2 (5 bases). Germline V gene sequence: CDR1 MRHNA, CDR2 SNTAGT. The ends were cut back, 6 bases at V and 0 bases at J, with 12 bases in the middle. The CDR3 covers 15 residues. The CDR3 reads CASRQVGSSYNEQFF. DNA of the CDR3: TGTGCCAGCAGACAAGTAGGGAGCTCCTACAATGAGCAGTTCTTC.

The rearrangement joins TRBV6-8 to TRBJ2-7; 9 bases match TRBD2. The CDR3 contains 16 residues. V gave up 5 bases and J gave up 3 bases; unmatched junction bases: 11. The germline gives CDR1 MNHGY, CDR2 SAAAGT. CDR3 nucleotide sequence: TGTGCCAGCAGTGGACCGGGACTAGCTCAAAACTACGAGCAGTACTTC. Its protein is CASSGPGLAQNYEQYF.

The chain's CDR3 is CASSSPGGPYNEQFF. The CDR3 DNA follows: TGCGCCAGCAGTTCCCCGGGGGGTCCCTACAATGAGCAGTTCTTC. The V gene is TRBV5-1, the J gene TRBJ2-1, with 7 nucleotides matching TRBD2. CDR3 length: 15 amino acids. J was trimmed by 2 bases and V by 5 bases; bases with no gene match: 7. Germline V gene lookup returns CDR1 SGHRS and CDR2 YFSETQ.

This clone ranks as hyperexpanded (1% or more). This chain joins TRBV11-3 and TRBJ1-6; no reliable D call. Germline-derived CDR1 and CDR2 are SGHNT and YENEEA. Trimming removed 4 bases at V and 2 bases at J, with 12 bases between. The CDR3 is 16 amino acids. The CDR3 region has the DNA TGTGCCAGCAGCTCCTTTGCGCCTCCCTATAATTCACCCCTCCACTTT. It encodes CASSSFAPPYNSPLHF.

The CDR3 loop is CASSLRDSNTGELFF. Written as DNA, the CDR3 is TGTGCCAGCAGTTTACGGGACAGTAACACCGGGGAGCTGTTTTTT. V usage is TRBV6-8 and J usage is TRBJ2-2; 7 bases match TRBD1. Germline trimming cut 4 bases from V and 2 bases from J; bases unmatched to any gene: 4. This CDR3 contains 15 residues. Germline V gives CDR1 MNHGY, CDR2 SAAAGT.

CDR3 sequence reads: CASSYTNQPQHF. The CDR3 nucleotides are TGTGCCAGCAGTTACACAAATCAGCCCCAGCATTTT. This chain connects TRBV6-8 to TRBJ1-5, with no clear D. Trimming stripped 2 bases from V and 4 bases from J, with 3 bases between. Germline V gives CDR1 MNHGY, CDR2 SAAAGT. The CDR3 extends over 12 amino acids.

The rearrangement uses TRBV6-8 and TRBJ2-1; D remains unclear. This CDR3 comprises 14 residues. V dropped 1 base and J dropped 0 bases, with 4 bases sitting between them. Germline CDR1 is MNHGY and CDR2 is SAAAGT. The CDR3 DNA is TGTGCCAGCAGTTACTTGGACTCCTACAATGAGCAGTTCTTC. This sequence encodes CASSYLDSYNEQFF.

This clone was recorded only once. This chain connects TRBV6-8 to TRBJ2-6, with a weak D call TRBD1 (6 bases). Germline assignment: CDR1 MNHGY and CDR2 SAAAGT. V was trimmed by 5 bases and J by 2 bases, leaving 10 bases between them. This CDR3 region has 15 residues. The DNA for the CDR3 is TGTGCCAGCAGTGAGGGGACAACTGGGGCCAACGTCCTGACTTTC. Its protein product is CASSEGTTGANVLTF.

The chain is built from TRBV11-3 and TRBJ1-5; no firm D call. Trimming cost V 5 bases and J 0 bases, with 11 bases left between them. This CDR3 is built from 15 residues. CDR1 and CDR2 from the germline V gene are SGHNT and YENEEA. The DNA for the CDR3 is TGTGCCAGCAGCCCCTCAGGTTATAGCAATCAGCCCCAGCATTTT. Its protein is CASSPSGYSNQPQHF.

This rearrangement joins TRBV19 to TRBJ2-5; unclear D gene. Germline V gives CDR1 LNHDA, CDR2 SQIVND (reference sequence). The CDR3 sequence is 14 residues long. Deletions cut 3 bases from V and 2 bases from J, with 10 bases between. CDR3 region: CASSISPGQETQYF. DNA of the CDR3: TGTGCCAGTAGTATTTCCCCAGGACAAGAGACCCAGTACTTC.

J is TRBJ1-1 and V is TRBV6-8, with no clear D. CDR1 MNHGY and CDR2 SAAAGT come from the germline V gene. This CDR3 has 15 residues. Trimming removed 2 bases from V and 0 bases from J, with 10 bases in between. This CDR3 is CASSYMGAMNTEAFF. The CDR3 DNA reads as TGTGCCAGCAGTTACATGGGAGCTATGAACACTGAAGCTTTCTTT.

The CDR3 sequence: CASSDGGRGQPQHF. The CDR3 coding sequence is TGCGCCAGCAGTGACGGGGGGCGCGGCCAGCCCCAGCATTTT. The V and J genes are TRBV10-2 and TRBJ1-5; a weak D match, TRBD1 (6 bases). V was trimmed by 3 bases and J by 7 bases, leaving 13 bases between them. Per the germline V gene, CDR1 is WSHSY and CDR2 is SAAADI. The CDR3 runs 14 residues.

This clone showed up just a few times. This chain uses TRBV19 with TRBJ1-3; no reliable D call. Trimming pared 10 bases from V and 0 bases from J, leaving 13 bases between. Germline V gene sequence: CDR1 LNHDA, CDR2 SQIVND (reference sequence). The length of the CDR3 is 14 residues. The CDR3 protein is CATRAGPSGNTIYF. The CDR3 nucleotides are TGTGCCACCCGGGCCGGTCCCTCTGGAAACACCATATATTTT.

As for this clone: One end of the junction varies from germline; a read error may be responsible. The V gene is TRBV6-8, the J gene TRBJ2-2, with TRBD2 identical over 11 bases. The CDR3 runs 17 residues. Germline CDR1 MNHGY, CDR2 SAAAGT. The CDR3 DNA reads as TGTGCCATCAGTGTCGGTAGCGGGAGGGCCAATCTCGGGGAGCTGTTTTTT. The encoded protein is CAISVGSGRANLGELFF.

This clone has a handful of counts. The V and J genes are TRBV6-8 and TRBJ1-1, with D perhaps matching TRBD1 (6 bases). In germline, CDR1 is MNHGY, CDR2 SAAAGT. The germline V and J ends were trimmed by 10 bases and 0 bases, with 15 bases remaining between them. CDR3 length equals 14 residues. The CDR3 coding sequence is TGTGCCATCTCGATAGGGGGGCTGAACACTGAAGCTTTCTTT. It specifies CAISIGGLNTEAFF.

This clone was detected once. This chain links TRBV11-3 with TRBJ2-7; D may be TRBD1 (5 bases). The CDR3 is 16 residues long. The germline gives CDR1 SGHNT, CDR2 YENEEA. Trimming cost V 0 bases and J 2 bases, with 14 bases left between them. The CDR3 protein is CASSLDPKGWTYEQYF. The CDR3 DNA follows: TGTGCCAGCAGCTTAGATCCCAAGGGGTGGACCTACGAGCAGTACTTC. Together with reference TRBV11-3 and TRBJ2-7, the CDR3 gives the full variable domain: EAGVVQSPRYKIIEKKQPVAFWCNPISGHNTLYWYLQNLGQGPELLIRYENEEAVDDSQLPKDRFSAERLKGVDSTLKIQPAELGDSAVYLCASSLDPKGWTYEQYFGPGTRLTVT.

This chain links TRBV15 with TRBJ2-3, with a weak D call TRBD2 (6 bases). The CDR3 contains 15 residues. Germline V gene sequence: CDR1 LNHNV, CDR2 YYDKDF (reference sequence). V was shortened by 0 bases and J by 1 base, with 8 bases between the two germline ends. Written as DNA, the CDR3 is TGTGCCACCAGCAGAGATCCTAGCGGCACAGATACGCAGTATTTT. It codes for CATSRDPSGTDTQYF.

The rearrangement uses TRBV11-3 and TRBJ2-1, with D tentatively TRBD2 (7 bases). The germline V gene has CDR1 SGHNT and CDR2 YENEEA. Deletions cut 0 bases from V and 0 bases from J, with 15 bases between. The CDR3 loop spans 18 amino acids. CDR3 DNA: TGTGCCAGCAGCTTAGATTTTAGGCGGGGGCTCTCCTACAATGAGCAGTTCTTC. Translated: CASSLDFRRGLSYNEQFF.

The chain combines TRBV18 with TRBJ2-2, with 7 bases that match TRBD1. After removal of 2 bases from V and 7 bases from J, the junction contained 10 bases not matched to a gene. In germline, CDR1 is KGHSH, CDR2 LQKENI. The CDR3 is 16 residues long. The CDR3 DNA is TGTGCCAGCTCACCAAGAGGGGGCACAGAACTCGGGGAGCTGTTTTTT. It encodes CASSPRGGTELGELFF.

A few counts support this clone. The gene calls are TRBV19 and TRBJ2-2; D remains unclear. Germline assignment: CDR1 LNHDA and CDR2 SQIVND (reference sequence). This CDR3 spans 14 amino acids. Deletions cut 6 bases from V and 0 bases from J, with 8 bases between. The CDR3 DNA reads TGTGCCAGTAGATGGCATCCGAACACCGGGGAGCTGTTTTTT. The encoded protein is CASRWHPNTGELFF.

This clone was counted between two and nine times. The chain couples TRBV6-8 to TRBJ2-3, with D uncertain. Germline V gene data show CDR1 as MNHGY and CDR2 as SAAAGT. The CDR3 sequence is 12 residues long. V gave up 5 bases and J gave up 3 bases, with 6 bases separating them. CDR3 coding DNA: TGTGCCAGCAGTACCCCGACAGATACGCAGTATTTT. Amino acids: CASSTPTDTQYF.

This chain connects TRBV19 to TRBJ1-4; 11 nucleotides agree with TRBD1. Germline V CDR1 and CDR2: LNHDA, SQIVND (reference sequence). J was trimmed by 4 bases and V by 6 bases; bases with no gene match: 7. CDR3 length equals 16 residues. CDR3 nucleotides: TGTGCCAGTAGATCGGGACAGGGGGACATTAATGAAAAACTGTTTTTT. As protein: CASRSGQGDINEKLFF.

CDR3 amino acids: CASSQRIAGGTDTQYF. CDR3 bases: TGCGCCAGCAGCCAACGTATAGCGGGGGGCACAGATACGCAGTATTTT. The chain is built from TRBV23-1 and TRBJ2-3; TRBD2 aligns across 9 bases. Being an ORF, TRBV23-1 has a function that is uncertain. The trim removed 6 bases at V and 1 base at J, leaving 8 bases unmatched. This CDR3 contains 16 residues.

This sequence joins TRBV6-8 and TRBJ1-2; D not resolved. The length of the CDR3 is 14 residues. Germline-derived CDR1 and CDR2 are MNHGY and SAAAGT. Trimming took 6 bases from V and 0 from J, leaving 11 bases between them. The chain's CDR3 is CASRSDATNYGYTF. CDR3 DNA: TGTGCCAGCAGGTCAGACGCAACTAACTATGGCTACACCTTC.